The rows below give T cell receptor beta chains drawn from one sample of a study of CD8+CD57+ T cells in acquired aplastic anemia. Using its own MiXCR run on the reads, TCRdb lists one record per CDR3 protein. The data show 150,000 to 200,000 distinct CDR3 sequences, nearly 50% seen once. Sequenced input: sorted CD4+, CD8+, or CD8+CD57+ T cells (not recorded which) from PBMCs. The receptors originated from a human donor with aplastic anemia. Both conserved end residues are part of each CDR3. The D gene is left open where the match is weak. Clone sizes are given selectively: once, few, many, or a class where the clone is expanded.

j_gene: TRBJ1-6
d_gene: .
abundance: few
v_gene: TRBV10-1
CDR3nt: TGCGCCAGCAGTGATACGGGCTCACCCCTCCACTTT
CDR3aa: CASSDTGSPLHF

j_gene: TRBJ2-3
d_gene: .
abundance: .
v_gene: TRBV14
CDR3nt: TGTGCCAGCAGCGATGTAACAGGGAGACCAGATACGCAGTATTTT
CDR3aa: CASSDVTGRPDTQYF

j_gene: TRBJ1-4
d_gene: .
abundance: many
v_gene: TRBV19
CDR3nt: TGTGCCAGTAGTATCCGGGAGTATAATGAAAAACTGTTTTTT
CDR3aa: CASSIREYNEKLFF

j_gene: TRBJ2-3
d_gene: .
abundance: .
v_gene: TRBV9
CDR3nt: TGTGCCAGCAGCGTCGCGGGCGCAGATGCGCAGTATTTT
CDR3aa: CASSVAGADAQYF

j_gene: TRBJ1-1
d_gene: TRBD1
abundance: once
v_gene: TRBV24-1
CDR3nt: TGTGCCACCAGTGATTTCGATGACAGGGGGCGGTCTGAAGCTTTCTTT
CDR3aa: CATSDFDDRGRSEAFF

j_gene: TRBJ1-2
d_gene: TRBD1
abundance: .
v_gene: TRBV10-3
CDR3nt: TGTGCCATCAGCCCGACAGGGAACCACACCTTC
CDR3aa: CAISPTGNHTF

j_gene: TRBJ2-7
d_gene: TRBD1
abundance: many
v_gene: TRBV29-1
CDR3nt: TGCAGCGTAAAAACGGGACAGGCAACCTACGAGCAGTACTTC
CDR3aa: CSVKTGQATYEQYF

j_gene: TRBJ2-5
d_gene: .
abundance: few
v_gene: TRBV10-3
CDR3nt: TGTGCCAGCAGCGCAAGAGGGTGCCAAGAGACCCAGTACTTC
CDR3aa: CASSARGCQETQYF

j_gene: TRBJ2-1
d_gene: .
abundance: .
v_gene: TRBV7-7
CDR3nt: TGTGCTAGCAGCTTGGCGACAGGGTCGGGAGGGACCCAGTTCTTC
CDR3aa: CASSLATGSGGTQFF

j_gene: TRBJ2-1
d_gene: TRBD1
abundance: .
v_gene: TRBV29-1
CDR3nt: TGCAGCGTTGAAGACAGAGAGGGGGCATCCTACAATGAGCAGTTCTTC
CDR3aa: CSVEDREGASYNEQFF

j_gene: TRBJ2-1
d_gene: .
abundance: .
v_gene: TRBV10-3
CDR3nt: TGTGCCATCAGTGAGTCTGGACTAAACAATGAGCAGTTCTTC
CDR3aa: CAISESGLNNEQFF

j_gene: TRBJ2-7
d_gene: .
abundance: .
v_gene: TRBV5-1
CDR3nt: TGCGCCAGCAGGTTTGCGGTCGGCGAGCAGTACTTC
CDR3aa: CASRFAVGEQYF

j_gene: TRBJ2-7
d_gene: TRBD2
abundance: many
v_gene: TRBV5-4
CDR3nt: TGTGCCAGCAGGCAGCAACTAGCGGGAGTGTACGAGCAGTACTTC
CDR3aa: CASRQQLAGVYEQYF

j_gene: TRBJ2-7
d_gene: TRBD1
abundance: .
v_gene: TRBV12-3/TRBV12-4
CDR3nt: TGTGCCAGCCGACAGGGGGCGTCCTACGAGCAGTACTTC
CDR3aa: CASRQGASYEQYF

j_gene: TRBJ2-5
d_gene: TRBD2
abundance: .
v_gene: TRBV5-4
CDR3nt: TGTGCCAGCAGCGGTCCGGGGGGGGAGACCCAGTACTTC
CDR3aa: CASSGPGGETQYF

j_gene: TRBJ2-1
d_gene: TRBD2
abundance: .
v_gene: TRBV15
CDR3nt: TGTGCCACCAGCCTGGGACTAGCGGCGTACAATGAGCAGTTCTTC
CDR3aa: CATSLGLAAYNEQFF

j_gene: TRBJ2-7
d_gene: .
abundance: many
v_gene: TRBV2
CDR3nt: TGTGCCAGCAGTGCCCGAGGGGACTCCTCCTACGAGCAGTACTTC
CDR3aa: CASSARGDSSYEQYF

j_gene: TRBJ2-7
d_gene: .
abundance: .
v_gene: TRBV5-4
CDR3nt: TGTGCCAGCAGCGATCAAGGGGACGAGCAGTACTTC
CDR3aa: CASSDQGDEQYF

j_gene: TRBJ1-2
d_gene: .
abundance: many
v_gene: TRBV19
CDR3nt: TGTGCCAGTAGTATTCCAGGAAACTATGGCTACACCTTC
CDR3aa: CASSIPGNYGYTF

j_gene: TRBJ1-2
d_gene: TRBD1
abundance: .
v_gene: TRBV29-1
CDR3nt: TGCAGCGTTGGGCCGACAGGGGGCTATGGCTACACCTTC
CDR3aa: CSVGPTGGYGYTF

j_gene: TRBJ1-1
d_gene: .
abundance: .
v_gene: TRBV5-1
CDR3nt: TGCGCCAGCAGCCCCCGGGGGACATCGAACACTGAAGCTTTCTTT
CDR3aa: CASSPRGTSNTEAFF

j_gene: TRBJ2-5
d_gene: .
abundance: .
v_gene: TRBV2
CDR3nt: TGTGCCAGCAGTGGGACCGGAGAAGAGACCCAGTACTTC
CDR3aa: CASSGTGEETQYF

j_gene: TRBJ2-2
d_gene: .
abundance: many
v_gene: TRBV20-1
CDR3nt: TGCAGTTCCCAATCCGGAGCCGGGGAGCTGTTTTTT
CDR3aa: CSSQSGAGELFF

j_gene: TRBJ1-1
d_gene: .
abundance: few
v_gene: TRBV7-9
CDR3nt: TGTGCCAGCTTCGGGGCCGACGGGACTGAAGCTTTCTTT
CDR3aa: CASFGADGTEAFF